Listed below are T cell receptor beta chains from one sample, sequenced in a study of blood T cell repertoires in COVID-19. TCRdb's copy holds only in-frame clones and misses some; the assay was immunoSEQ multiplex PCR. The table includes around 260,000 clones, about 89% detected once. The sequencing sample was made of peripheral blood. These receptor sequences come from a woman aged 40 to 49 who had recovered from COVID-19. Both conserved end residues are part of each CDR3. A D gene is named only where the DNA matches it firmly. The size field is filled for only some rows; it gives once, few, many or a size class.

D gene: TRBD1
V gene: TRBV6-5
clone size: .
J gene: TRBJ2-3
CDR3 DNA: TGTGCCAGCACTACACAGGGGACAGATACGCAGTATTTT
CDR3 protein: CASTTQGTDTQYF

D gene: TRBD2
V gene: TRBV3-1/TRBV3-2
clone size: once
J gene: TRBJ2-1
CDR3 DNA: TGTGCCAGCAGCCAGGAAGGGACTAGCGGGAGTTCGTTCTTC
CDR3 protein: CASSQEGTSGSSFF

D gene: TRBD1
V gene: TRBV13
clone size: .
J gene: TRBJ1-5
CDR3 DNA: TGTGCCAGCAGCAGACAGGGGGGTCAGCCCCAGCATTTT
CDR3 protein: CASSRQGGQPQHF

D gene: TRBD1
V gene: TRBV19
clone size: .
J gene: TRBJ1-2
CDR3 DNA: TGTGCCAGTAGTAAGCCCGGGGACAGGGGTTATCATAACTATGGCTACACCTTC
CDR3 protein: CASSKPGDRGYHNYGYTF

D gene: TRBD1
V gene: TRBV5-1
clone size: .
J gene: TRBJ2-6
CDR3 DNA: TGCGCCAGCAGCCGCACAGGGGGTGTGGGGGCCAACGTCCTGACTTTC
CDR3 protein: CASSRTGGVGANVLTF

D gene: .
V gene: TRBV7-8
clone size: .
J gene: TRBJ2-7
CDR3 DNA: TGTGCCAGCAGCTTCGGCCCCGGGAGTGGGGAAGGCGAGCAGTACTTC
CDR3 protein: CASSFGPGSGEGEQYF

D gene: TRBD1
V gene: TRBV6-1
clone size: .
J gene: TRBJ2-7
CDR3 DNA: TGTGCCAGCAGTGAATGGGGACAGGGCTACGAGCAGTACTTC
CDR3 protein: CASSEWGQGYEQYF

D gene: .
V gene: TRBV7-8
clone size: .
J gene: TRBJ1-4
CDR3 DNA: TGTGCCAGCAGCTTGCCTCGTTGGGGCGCAACTAATGAAAAACTGTTTTTT
CDR3 protein: CASSLPRWGATNEKLFF

D gene: TRBD1
V gene: TRBV10-3
clone size: .
J gene: TRBJ2-7
CDR3 DNA: TGTGCCATCAGGCGACAGGGCGAATACGAGCAGTACTTC
CDR3 protein: CAIRRQGEYEQYF

D gene: .
V gene: TRBV5-5
clone size: .
J gene: TRBJ2-2
CDR3 DNA: TGTGCCAGCAGCTTTTCGTCGGGAGCCGGGGAGCTGTTTTTT
CDR3 protein: CASSFSSGAGELFF

D gene: TRBD1
V gene: TRBV5-6
clone size: few
J gene: TRBJ1-2
CDR3 DNA: TGTGCCAGCAGCCCAGGACAGGGGAACTATGGCTACACCTTC
CDR3 protein: CASSPGQGNYGYTF

D gene: TRBD1
V gene: TRBV19
clone size: .
J gene: TRBJ2-3
CDR3 DNA: TGTGCCAGTAGTATAGTAGGGGGCGCAGATACGCAGTATTTT
CDR3 protein: CASSIVGGADTQYF

D gene: TRBD2
V gene: TRBV7-9
clone size: .
J gene: TRBJ2-3
CDR3 DNA: TGTGCCAGCAGCGCGGGACTAGCGGGAGGGCCTGATACGCAGTATTTT
CDR3 protein: CASSAGLAGGPDTQYF

D gene: TRBD1
V gene: TRBV12-3/TRBV12-4
clone size: .
J gene: TRBJ2-1
CDR3 DNA: TGTGCCAGCAGCCCAACAGGGGATGAGCAGTTCTTC
CDR3 protein: CASSPTGDEQFF

D gene: TRBD1
V gene: TRBV27
clone size: .
J gene: TRBJ2-7
CDR3 DNA: TGTGCCAGCAGTTTATCCTCACAATATACAGGGGATTCCTACCAGCAGTACTTC
CDR3 protein: CASSLSSQYTGDSYQQYF

D gene: .
V gene: TRBV5-1
clone size: .
J gene: TRBJ2-1
CDR3 DNA: TGCGCCAGCAGCATTACACGAGGTGAGCAGTTCTTC
CDR3 protein: CASSITRGEQFF

D gene: .
V gene: TRBV12-3/TRBV12-4
clone size: .
J gene: TRBJ1-1
CDR3 DNA: TGTGCCAGCAAACTCCAGGGGAACACTGAAGCTTTCTTT
CDR3 protein: CASKLQGNTEAFF

D gene: .
V gene: TRBV9
clone size: .
J gene: TRBJ1-1
CDR3 DNA: TGTGCCAGCAGCGTAGGTGTAGGGGGCACTGAAGCTTTCTTT
CDR3 protein: CASSVGVGGTEAFF

D gene: .
V gene: TRBV24-1
clone size: .
J gene: TRBJ1-2
CDR3 DNA: TGTGCCACCAGTGATCGGGATCGTGGCTACACCTTC
CDR3 protein: CATSDRDRGYTF

D gene: .
V gene: TRBV7-2
clone size: .
J gene: TRBJ2-4
CDR3 DNA: TGTGCCAGCAGCTTAGGCGGTCGAGGGAACATTCAGTACTTC
CDR3 protein: CASSLGGRGNIQYF

D gene: TRBD1
V gene: TRBV5-1
clone size: .
J gene: TRBJ1-4
CDR3 DNA: TGCGCCAGCAGCATCGGGACAGGGGGAGATGAAAAACTGTTTTTT
CDR3 protein: CASSIGTGGDEKLFF

D gene: .
V gene: TRBV28
clone size: .
J gene: TRBJ2-7
CDR3 DNA: TGTGCCAGCAGTACACAGGGAAGGCGCTACGAGCAGTACTTC
CDR3 protein: CASSTQGRRYEQYF

D gene: TRBD2
V gene: TRBV2
clone size: .
J gene: TRBJ2-1
CDR3 DNA: TGTGCCAGCAGCACCGGGACTAGCTCCAATGAGCAGTTCTTC
CDR3 protein: CASSTGTSSNEQFF

D gene: .
V gene: TRBV20-1
clone size: .
J gene: TRBJ1-1
CDR3 DNA: TGCAGTGCTAGTCCAGGAACCCTGAACACTGAAGCTTTCTTT
CDR3 protein: CSASPGTLNTEAFF

D gene: .
V gene: TRBV30
clone size: .
J gene: TRBJ1-2
CDR3 DNA: TGTGCCGGGCATCGGCAGGGCTATGGCTACACCTTC
CDR3 protein: CAGHRQGYGYTF

D gene: .
V gene: TRBV5-4
clone size: .
J gene: TRBJ2-7
CDR3 DNA: TGTGCCAGCAGCTTATCAGGCGAGCAGTACTTC
CDR3 protein: CASSLSGEQYF

D gene: TRBD1
V gene: TRBV2
clone size: .
J gene: TRBJ2-2
CDR3 DNA: TGTGCCAGCAAGACAGGGGGGACCGGGGAGCTGTTTTTT
CDR3 protein: CASKTGGTGELFF

D gene: TRBD2
V gene: TRBV19
clone size: .
J gene: TRBJ2-4
CDR3 DNA: TGTGCCAGTAGTATGGGACTAGCGGGGAGGCACATTCAGTACTTC
CDR3 protein: CASSMGLAGRHIQYF

D gene: TRBD1
V gene: TRBV10-3
clone size: .
J gene: TRBJ1-2
CDR3 DNA: TGTGCCATCAGTGAGTCGTCTAGCACAGGGGGGATTAACTATGGCTACACCTTC
CDR3 protein: CAISESSSTGGINYGYTF

D gene: .
V gene: TRBV11-3
clone size: .
J gene: TRBJ2-6
CDR3 DNA: TGTGCCTCCCGGGACACCCGTAAGTTTGAGGCCAACGTCCTGACTTTC
CDR3 protein: CASRDTRKFEANVLTF

D gene: .
V gene: TRBV15
clone size: .
J gene: TRBJ2-2
CDR3 DNA: TGTGCCACCAGCAGTGTCCGCACCGGGGAGCTGTTTTTT
CDR3 protein: CATSSVRTGELFF

D gene: TRBD1
V gene: TRBV30
clone size: .
J gene: TRBJ2-7
CDR3 DNA: TGTGCCTGGAAGGGACAGGTTCTCTACGAGCAGTACTTC
CDR3 protein: CAWKGQVLYEQYF

D gene: TRBD2
V gene: TRBV27
clone size: .
J gene: TRBJ2-2
CDR3 DNA: TGTGCCAGCAGTATGACTAGCGGGAGGGCCTGGACCGGGGAGCTGTTTTTT
CDR3 protein: CASSMTSGRAWTGELFF

D gene: TRBD2
V gene: TRBV10-3
clone size: .
J gene: TRBJ2-7
CDR3 DNA: TGTGCCATCAGTCTCATATTAACTAGCGGGAGTCCCTACGAGCAGTACTTC
CDR3 protein: CAISLILTSGSPYEQYF

D gene: TRBD2
V gene: TRBV10-3
clone size: once
J gene: TRBJ2-7
CDR3 DNA: TGTGCCATCAGAGAGGGACTAGCGGGAACCTACGAGCAGTACTTC
CDR3 protein: CAIREGLAGTYEQYF

D gene: .
V gene: TRBV28
clone size: few
J gene: TRBJ1-2
CDR3 DNA: TGTGCCAGCACTCAGGACATCTATGGCTACACCTTC
CDR3 protein: CASTQDIYGYTF

D gene: TRBD2
V gene: TRBV27
clone size: .
J gene: TRBJ2-3
CDR3 DNA: TGTGCCAGCAGTCGACTAGCGGGAGATGGAGATACGCAGTATTTT
CDR3 protein: CASSRLAGDGDTQYF

D gene: .
V gene: TRBV29-1
clone size: .
J gene: TRBJ2-1
CDR3 DNA: TGCAGCGTTGAAGGTGGTCCGGGACCGGGGGCCTACAATGAGCAGTTCTTC
CDR3 protein: CSVEGGPGPGAYNEQFF

D gene: TRBD2
V gene: TRBV4-2
clone size: .
J gene: TRBJ2-3
CDR3 DNA: TGTGCCAGCAGCCCTGAGACGAGGGGACTAGCGGGATCCAGCACAGATACGCAGTATTTT
CDR3 protein: CASSPETRGLAGSSTDTQYF

D gene: TRBD2
V gene: TRBV7-3
clone size: .
J gene: TRBJ2-1
CDR3 DNA: TGTGCCAGCAGCTTAACCATCGTCCCGACTAGCGGGAGGCCGGGGAATGAGCAGTTCTTC
CDR3 protein: CASSLTIVPTSGRPGNEQFF

D gene: .
V gene: TRBV7-3
clone size: .
J gene: TRBJ2-1
CDR3 DNA: TGTGCCAGCAGCCTTAGCGTGAGCTCCTACAATGAGCAGTTCTTC
CDR3 protein: CASSLSVSSYNEQFF